These 15 T cell receptor beta chains originate from one sample sequenced in a study of T cell changes during pregnancy in multiple sclerosis. Generated by immunoSEQ multiplex PCR, the TCRdb table keeps only in-frame clones and is missing some. This sample yields 50,000 or so clones, of which roughly 91% are seen a single time; around 0.27% belongs to the top ten. The starting material was CD4+ T cells from peripheral blood mononuclear cells, obtained in the second trimester of pregnancy. The receptors derive from a female donor with multiple sclerosis, enrolled in a pregnancy study.

This clone was seen just once. V and J are TRBV28 and TRBJ2-5; 7 nucleotides line up with TRBD1. Germline lookup yields CDR1 MDHEN and CDR2 SYDVKM. This CDR3 has 17 amino acids. J lost 3 bases, V lost 5 bases, and 15 bases had no gene match. CDR3 bases: TGTGCCAGCAGTCCGCACCCGAAGACAGGGATCGAAGAGACCCAGTACTTC. Amino acids: CASSPHPKTGIEETQYF.

The chain links TRBV27 to TRBJ2-7; the D gene is possibly TRBD1 (6 bases). This CDR3 is 14 amino acids long. Trimming removed 5 bases at V and 6 bases at J, with 17 bases between. Germline CDR1 is MNHEY and CDR2 is SMNVEV (reference sequence). CDR3 amino acids: CASSRSRDIGEQYF. CDR3 sequence (DNA): TGTGCCAGCAGTCGGTCCCGGGACATAGGCGAGCAGTACTTC.

This rearrangement joins TRBV7-2 to TRBJ2-1; D is unresolved. The CDR3 contains 11 residues. In germline, CDR1 is SGHTA, CDR2 FQGNSA. V lost 4 bases and J lost 5, with 3 bases in between. The CDR3 protein is CASSYNNEQFF. CDR3 sequence (DNA): TGTGCCAGCAGCTACAACAATGAGCAGTTCTTC.

The rearrangement uses TRBV18 and TRBJ1-1, with TRBD1 matching over 9 bases. The CDR3 runs 14 residues. In germline, CDR1 is KGHSH, CDR2 LQKENI. The junction had 2 bases not matched to a gene; V was cut back by 2 bases and J by 4 bases. This CDR3 reads CASSPGQGLTEAFF. The DNA of the CDR3 is TGTGCCAGCTCACCAGGACAGGGGCTCACTGAAGCTTTCTTT.

J is TRBJ2-7 and V is TRBV18; TRBD1 might be the D (6 bases). The germline gives CDR1 KGHSH, CDR2 LQKENI. V dropped 5 bases and J dropped 1 base, with 9 bases sitting between them. This CDR3 has 13 residues. DNA for the CDR3: TGTGCCAGCTCAAGCGACAGGTCCTACGAGCAGTACTTC. This encodes CASSSDRSYEQYF.

This clone was found once. The rearrangement joins TRBV30 to TRBJ2-3; no definite D call. CDR3 length: 11 residues. Trimming left V 4 bases short and J 4 bases short, with 6 bases between. Germline V gives CDR1 GTSNPN, CDR2 SVGIG (reference sequence). CDR3 coding DNA: TGTGCCTGGAACCCGGCAGATACGCAGTATTTT. This translates into CAWNPADTQYF.

The CDR3, as DNA: TGTGCCAGCAGCGGACAGCTTAATTCACCCCTCCACTTT. This codes for CASSGQLNSPLHF. The chain carries TRBV7-9 and TRBJ1-6, with D possibly TRBD1 on 6 matching bases. Trimming removed 5 bases from V and 6 bases from J, with 8 bases in between. The V gene's germline CDR1 is SEHNR and CDR2 FQNEAQ (reference sequence). This CDR3 region has 13 residues.

The CDR3 sequence is CASSEGTGLTEAFF. The CDR3, as DNA: TGTGCCAGCAGTGAGGGGACAGGGCTGACTGAAGCTTTCTTT. The genes are TRBV6-1 and TRBJ1-1, with TRBD1 matching 9 bases. Germline V lookup: CDR1 MNHNS, CDR2 SASEGT. There are 14 residues in the CDR3. Trimming removed 3 bases from V and 5 bases from J; junction bases left unmatched: 4.

This chain uses TRBV6-1 with TRBJ2-5; possibly TRBD1 for D (6 bases). The J call may be incorrect, as the DNA end agrees better with TRBJ2-7. The germline V gene has CDR1 MNHNS and CDR2 SASEGT. CDR3 length: 12 amino acids. CDR3 sequence reads: CASTGTTYEQYF. CDR3 DNA sequence: TGTGCCAGCACCGGGACAACCTACGAGCAGTACTTC.

This clone appeared a single time. CDR3 nucleotide sequence: TGTGCCAGCAGTGATAGAGGACAGCTCCATCAGCCCCAGCATTTT. This sequence encodes CASSDRGQLHQPQHF. This sequence joins TRBV2 and TRBJ1-5; a possible D gene is TRBD1 (6 bases). Per germline, CDR1 SNHLY and CDR2 FYNNEI. The CDR3 contains 15 residues. With 3 bases removed from V and 5 bases from J, the gap between germline ends came to 14 bases.

The gene calls are TRBV29-1 and TRBJ2-1; 9 nucleotides agree with TRBD2. There are 12 residues in the CDR3. From germline, CDR1 is SQVTM and CDR2 ANQGSEA. Losses at the gene ends were 4 bases for V and 9 bases for J; bases not matched to a gene: 4. The CDR3 reads CSVAGLAFEQFF. In DNA, the CDR3 is TGCAGCGTTGCGGGACTAGCCTTTGAGCAGTTCTTC.

The chain recombines TRBV19 with TRBJ1-1; D is undetermined. CDR3 length: 13 amino acids. Germline V CDR1 and CDR2: LNHDA, SQIVND (reference sequence). Trimming took off 4 bases at V and 5 bases at J, with 11 bases between the two ends. CDR3 nucleotide sequence: TGTGCCAGTAGTACCATCTCGGGGACTGAAGCTTTCTTT. Translation: CASSTISGTEAFF.

V is TRBV27 and J is TRBJ1-1; the D gene is possibly TRBD1 (5 bases). This CDR3 has 13 amino acids. V dropped 2 bases and J dropped 7 bases, with 11 bases sitting between them. CDR1 and CDR2 from the germline V gene are MNHEY and SMNVEV (reference sequence). The CDR3: CASSLTGSGEAFF. As DNA, the CDR3 is TGTGCCAGCAGTTTAACAGGAAGTGGTGAAGCTTTCTTT.

The V gene is TRBV19, the J gene TRBJ1-5; maybe TRBD1 (6 bases). Germline V gene sequence: CDR1 LNHDA, CDR2 SQIVND (reference sequence). This CDR3 region has 16 residues. V was cut by 3 bases and J by 1 base, with 13 bases left in between. The DNA for the CDR3 is TGTGCCAGTAGTATGATTGGGGGCAGCAGCAATCAGCCCCAGCATTTT. As protein: CASSMIGGSSNQPQHF.

The chain links TRBV7-9 to TRBJ1-3; D remains ambiguous. The V gene lost 3 bases and the J gene lost 2 bases, with 11 bases spanning the gap. The CDR3 sequence is 15 residues long. The germline CDR1 and CDR2 sequences are SEHNR and FQNEAQ (reference sequence). The CDR3 sequence: CASSLRVSPGNTIYF. Here the CDR3 DNA reads TGTGCCAGCAGCTTGCGGGTAAGCCCTGGAAACACCATATATTTT.